This T cell receptor beta chain was sequenced in a study of blood T cell repertoires in COVID-19. Background on the study: The samples span acute and convalescent COVID-19 from the United States, Italy and Spain. PBMCs, B-cell-depleted T cells, or T cells were the source of the cDNA or gDNA that made up the material.

The CDR3 has 15 residues. Germline CDR1 SGHRS, CDR2 YFSETQ. With 0 bases removed from V and 0 bases from J, the gap between germline ends came to 9 bases. Authors' processing steps: Estimated nucleated cell counts came from reference gene primer amplification. Method: immunoSEQ multiplex PCR; TCRdb's copy keeps in-frame clones and lacks some. The V and J calls and the clone size are those of that table, but D and trimming were determined from the DNA. This table holds some 77,000 clones, roughly 89% found once. Sample: peripheral blood. The V gene is TRBV5-1, the J gene TRBJ1-1; tentatively, D is TRBD1 (6 bases). This clonotype was obtained from a man younger than 45 with acute or convalescent COVID-19. CDR3: CASSLERGMNTEAFF. CDR3 nucleotides: TGCGCCAGCAGCTTGGAAAGGGGGATGAACACTGAAGCTTTCTTT.